Shown below are 8 T cell receptor beta chains from a single sample sequenced in a study of blood T cell repertoires in COVID-19. The table came from immunoSEQ multiplex PCR; TCRdb's copy has only in-frame clones and leaves some out. Of 250,000 to 350,000 clones in the sample, roughly 83% were seen once. Material for sequencing was peripheral blood. Every receptor here comes from a woman in her fifties or sixties with acute or convalescent COVID-19.

This chain connects TRBV7-8 to TRBJ2-7, with 10 bases fitting TRBD1. This CDR3 has 21 residues. The J segment lost 3 bases and the V segment lost 0 bases, leaving 20 bases of the junction unmatched. Germline CDR1 is SGHVS and CDR2 is FQNEAQ. Here the CDR3 reads CASSLALGRQGAVSRGYEQYF. DNA for the CDR3: TGTGCCAGCAGCTTAGCGCTCGGTCGACAGGGGGCAGTCTCTCGGGGCTACGAGCAGTACTTC.

The rearrangement uses TRBV6-5 and TRBJ2-2; tentative D call: TRBD1 (7 bases). Germline loops: CDR1 MNHEY, CDR2 SVGAGI. The V end was cut by 10 bases, the J end by 2 bases, with 14 bases between. This CDR3 contains 14 residues. CDR3 in DNA: TGTGCCACAGGGGGGACAGTAAACACCGGGGAGCTGTTTTTT. This gives the protein CATGGTVNTGELFF.

The chain carries TRBV14 and TRBJ2-2, with D perhaps TRBD1 (6 bases). This CDR3 contains 16 residues. V dropped 6 bases and J dropped 4 bases, with 18 bases sitting between them. CDR1 and CDR2 (germline): SGHDN, FVKESK. CDR3 DNA sequence: TGTGCCAGCAGATTCTCCGGGACACATTCCACCGGGGAGCTGTTTTTT. Translated, it gives CASRFSGTHSTGELFF. The whole variable domain, filled in from reference TRBV14 and TRBJ2-2, reads EAGVTQFPSHSVIEKGQTVTLRCDPISGHDNLYWYRRVMGKEIKFLLHFVKESKQDESGMPNNRFLAERTGGTYSTLKVQPAELEDSGVYFCASRFSGTHSTGELFFGEGSRLTVL.

The J gene is TRBJ2-3, the V gene TRBV6-2 or TRBV6-3, with a weak D call TRBD2 (6 bases). V was shortened by 5 bases and J by 4 bases, with 16 bases between the two germline ends. The CDR3 spans 15 residues. CDR1 is MNHEY and CDR2 is SVGEGT in the germline V gene. CDR3 protein: CASSIRGIEPDTQYF. The CDR3 bases are TGTGCCAGCAGTATTCGCGGGATAGAGCCAGATACGCAGTATTTT.

The genes are TRBV5-4 and TRBJ1-1; no reliable D call. Germline CDR1 SGHNT, CDR2 YYREEE (reference sequence). The CDR3 has 16 amino acids. Trimming took 4 bases from V and 0 from J, leaving 16 bases between them. CDR3 protein: CASSLAVTTLNTEAFF. Here the CDR3 DNA reads TGTGCCAGCAGCCTGGCCGTCACTACCCTGAACACTGAAGCTTTCTTT.

This clone was recorded many times. This rearrangement joins TRBV27 to TRBJ2-7; D possibly corresponds to TRBD2 (5 bases). From germline, CDR1 is MNHEY and CDR2 SMNVEV (reference sequence). Trimming shortened V by 6 bases and J by 7 bases, and 13 bases separated the two germline ends. The CDR3 loop spans 12 amino acids. CDR3 sequence reads: CASRSLTGEQYF. DNA for the CDR3: TGTGCCAGCAGGTCTCTTACGGGAGAGCAGTACTTC.

The chain uses TRBV6-6 and TRBJ2-2, with D perhaps matching TRBD2 (5 bases). The V gene lost 8 bases and the J gene lost 5 bases, with 15 bases spanning the gap. In germline, CDR1 is MNHNY, CDR2 SVGAGI (reference sequence). The CDR3 sequence is 14 residues long. The DNA for the CDR3 is TGTGCCAGCGGCTCCGAGGAGGTGACCGGGGAGCTGTTTTTT. Translation gives CASGSEEVTGELFF.

V and J are TRBV7-3 and TRBJ2-7; D is possibly TRBD2 (5 bases). Germline V gene data show CDR1 as SGHTA and CDR2 as FQGTGA. The CDR3 runs to 13 residues. Trimming cost V 5 bases and J 3 bases, with 11 bases left between them. CDR3 nucleotides: TGTGCCAGCAGCGAGGACTTTGACTACGAGCAGTACTTC. This gives the protein CASSEDFDYEQYF. The complete variable domain, with remaining parts taken from reference TRBV7-3 and TRBJ2-7, reads GAGVSQTPSNKVTEKGKYVELRCDPISGHTALYWYRQSLGQGPEFLIYFQGTGAADDSGLPNDRFFAVRPEGSVSTLKIQRTERGDSAVYLCASSEDFDYEQYFGPGTRLTVT.